A selection of T cell receptor beta chains follows, all from one sample in a study of Ad26.COV2.S vaccination and SARS-CoV-2 variants. Libraries were prepared by immunoSEQ multiplex PCR; TCRdb keeps only in-frame clonotypes and omits some of them. The sample includes 350,000 to 500,000 clones, nearly 90% of them seen just once. The sequencing used peripheral blood, collected in a trial of Ad26.COV2.S vaccine versus placebo. The receptors were sampled from a person between 18 and 65 years old who received the Ad26.COV2.S COVID-19 vaccine or a placebo. CDR3s include the opening cysteine and the closing phenylalanine or tryptophan. A D gene is named only where the DNA matches it firmly. Some rows have no size entry. The others give once, few or many, or a class for an expanded clone.

- TRBJ2-7 TRBV7-6 12 - CASGAVSYEQYF TGTGCCAGCGGGGCGGTCTCCTACGAGCAGTACTTC
- TRBJ2-1 TRBV5-5 14 - CASSFQGTYNEQFF TGTGCCAGCAGCTTCCAGGGCACCTACAATGAGCAGTTCTTC
- TRBJ1-1 TRBV24-1 12 - CATSDSDTEAFF TGTGCCACCAGTGATTCCGACACTGAAGCTTTCTTT
- TRBJ2-5 TRBV2 17 - CASSEENYRVLVETQYF TGTGCCAGCAGTGAAGAGAATTACAGGGTTTTAGTAGAGACCCAGTACTTC
- TRBJ2-5 TRBV30 12 - CAWEVGGETQYF TGTGCCTGGGAGGTGGGCGGTGAGACCCAGTACTTC
TRBD1 TRBJ1-3 TRBV28 15 - CASNPTGYSGNTIYF TGTGCCAGCAATCCGACAGGGTACTCTGGAAACACCATATATTTT
- TRBJ1-1 TRBV19 14 - CASKEAGWNTEAFF TGTGCCAGTAAGGAGGCGGGCTGGAACACTGAAGCTTTCTTT
- TRBJ2-3 TRBV24-1 15 once CATSDWRTATDTQYF TGTGCCACCAGTGATTGGCGGACAGCCACAGATACGCAGTATTTT
- TRBJ2-7 TRBV5-6 12 - CASSSGPYEQYF TGTGCCAGCAGCTCTGGACCCTACGAGCAGTACTTC
TRBD2 TRBJ2-7 TRBV10-3 14 - CAISRTSGVYEQYF TGTGCCATCAGCCGGACTAGCGGGGTCTACGAGCAGTACTTC
- TRBJ1-5 TRBV19 15 - CASSIIGDTNQPQHF TGTGCCAGTAGTATAATAGGGGACACCAATCAGCCCCAGCATTTT
TRBD2 TRBJ2-1 TRBV5-1 14 - CASRPSSGQDEQFF TGCGCCAGCCGTCCGTCTAGCGGGCAGGATGAGCAGTTCTTC
- TRBJ1-2 TRBV10-2 12 - CASSEGFYGYTF TGCGCCAGCAGTGAAGGGTTCTATGGCTACACCTTC
- TRBJ2-7 TRBV6-2/TRBV6-3 14 few CASSLRTGPYEQYF TGTGCCAGCAGTCTTAGGACTGGCCCCTACGAGCAGTACTTC
- TRBJ1-1 TRBV5-6 15 - CASSWGPLMNTEAFF TGTGCCAGCAGCTGGGGACCGCTTATGAACACTGAAGCTTTCTTT
- TRBJ2-5 TRBV3-1/TRBV3-2 14 once CASSRGHLQETQYF TGTGCCAGCAGCCGAGGACACCTCCAAGAGACCCAGTACTTC
- TRBJ2-2 TRBV7-4 18 - CASSWPDWREDHHGELFF TGTGCCAGCAGCTGGCCCGACTGGCGGGAAGATCATCACGGGGAGCTGTTTTTT
- TRBJ1-2 TRBV5-4 14 - CASSFGTEVYGYTF TGTGCCAGCAGCTTCGGGACCGAAGTCTATGGCTACACCTTC
TRBD1 TRBJ1-2 TRBV29-1 14 - CSVGQGLGDYGYTF TGCAGCGTGGGACAGGGGTTAGGTGACTATGGCTACACCTTC
- TRBJ2-1 TRBV29-1 15 - CSVETALHSYNEQFF TGCAGCGTTGAAACGGCCCTACACTCCTACAATGAGCAGTTCTTC
- TRBJ2-5 TRBV5-1 12 - CASSWGAETQYF TGCGCCAGCAGCTGGGGCGCCGAGACCCAGTACTTC
- TRBJ1-2 TRBV6-1 14 - CASSEAYRSYGYTF TGTGCCAGCAGTGAAGCTTACAGGAGCTATGGCTACACCTTC
TRBD1 TRBJ2-5 TRBV6-5 15 once CASSENRGYQETQYF TGTGCCAGCAGCGAGAACAGGGGGTACCAAGAGACCCAGTACTTC
TRBD2 TRBJ2-1 TRBV5-1 17 - CASSWGLAGEPYNEQFF TGCGCCAGCAGCTGGGGACTAGCGGGGGAGCCCTACAATGAGCAGTTCTTC
- TRBJ2-7 TRBV18 15 - CASSLQGPQVGEQYF TGTGCCAGCTCATTACAGGGTCCCCAGGTTGGCGAGCAGTACTTC
- TRBJ2-3 TRBV3-1/TRBV3-2 14 - CASSLDSRTDTQYF TGTGCCAGCAGCCTGGACTCACGCACAGATACGCAGTATTTT
- TRBJ1-5 TRBV6-2/TRBV6-3 18 - CASSYSIASGVRNQPQHF TGTGCCAGCAGTTACTCGATCGCCTCAGGTGTACGCAATCAGCCCCAGCATTTT
- TRBJ1-1 TRBV15 17 once CATSRKGGDGTNTEAFF TGTGCCACCAGCAGAAAAGGAGGGGATGGGACGAACACTGAAGCTTTCTTT
- TRBJ1-1 TRBV6-5 12 once CASSSQNTEAFF TGTGCCAGCAGTTCCCAGAACACTGAAGCTTTCTTT
TRBD1 TRBJ1-1 TRBV5-1 14 - CASSPGTANTEAFF TGCGCCAGCAGTCCCGGGACAGCTAACACTGAAGCTTTCTTT
- TRBJ1-1 TRBV10-3 15 - CAISERTGPDTEAFF TGTGCCATCAGTGAGCGGACCGGGCCGGACACTGAAGCTTTCTTT
- TRBJ2-7 TRBV5-4 15 - CASSLGRGGTYEQYF TGTGCCAGCAGCTTGGGGCGAGGAGGCACCTACGAGCAGTACTTC
TRBD1 TRBJ2-1 TRBV5-1 15 - CASSATGDGYNEQFF TGCGCCAGCAGCGCAACAGGGGATGGCTACAATGAGCAGTTCTTC
TRBD2 TRBJ2-1 TRBV19 15 - CASSIGGGGYNEQFF TGTGCCAGTAGTATCGGCGGGGGGGGCTACAATGAGCAGTTCTTC
TRBD1 TRBJ1-5 TRBV4-2 15 - CASSPADRGDQPQHF TGTGCCAGCAGCCCCGCGGACAGGGGAGACCAGCCCCAGCATTTT
TRBD1 TRBJ2-5 TRBV2 14 once CASSRTGADETQYF TGTGCCAGCAGCCGGACAGGGGCGGATGAGACCCAGTACTTC
- TRBJ2-3 TRBV11-3 14 - CASSATGRADTQYF TGTGCCAGCAGCGCGACAGGGAGGGCAGATACGCAGTATTTT
- TRBJ1-4 TRBV19 14 - CASSRDPTNEKLFF TGTGCCAGTAGTCGAGACCCAACTAATGAAAAACTGTTTTTT
- TRBJ2-2 TRBV9 14 few CASSVRVNTGELFF TGTGCCAGCAGCGTGCGTGTCAACACCGGGGAGCTGTTTTTT
- TRBJ2-1 TRBV27 14 - CASSLFTGNNEQFF TGTGCCAGCAGTTTATTTACGGGGAATAATGAGCAGTTCTTC
- TRBJ2-7 TRBV4-3 17 once CASSQGDYRGTSYEQYF TGCGCCAGCAGCCAAGGTGACTATCGGGGGACTTCCTACGAGCAGTACTTC
- TRBJ2-3 TRBV2 15 - CASSEWASSTDTQYF TGTGCCAGCAGTGAATGGGCCAGCAGCACAGATACGCAGTATTTT
TRBD1 TRBJ2-1 TRBV29-1 16 - CSVRTGRDPIYNEQFF TGCAGCGTTAGGACAGGGCGTGATCCTATTTACAATGAGCAGTTCTTC
- TRBJ2-7 TRBV10-1 15 - CASSEWASLLREQYF TGCGCCAGCAGTGAGTGGGCATCTTTGCTACGCGAGCAGTACTTC
TRBD1 TRBJ1-3 TRBV23-1 15 - CAIPTGARPGNTIYF TGCGCCATCCCGACAGGGGCGAGGCCTGGAAACACCATATATTTT
TRBD1 TRBJ1-4 TRBV28 17 once CASRLPGQGVRNEKLFF TGTGCCAGCAGGCTCCCGGGACAGGGGGTAAGGAATGAAAAACTGTTTTTT
TRBD2 TRBJ2-1 TRBV29-1 15 - CSVDATSGRTDEQFF TGCAGCGTTGATGCGACTAGCGGGAGAACGGATGAGCAGTTCTTC